This entry lists 15 T cell receptor beta chains sequenced from one sample in a study of patients and donors after allogeneic stem cell transplantation. TCRdb passed the RT-PCR reads through MiXCR, listing each CDR3 protein once. Of fewer than 500,000 distinct CDR3 sequences listed, roughly 17% are singletons. Material for sequencing was blood, either unsorted or a sorted T cell fraction (not recorded which). These receptors all stem from a human donor who was either an allogeneic HSCT recipient or a stem cell or donor lymphocyte infusion donor (not recorded which). It is not recorded whose cells these are; they may come from a transplant donor.

This clonotype was seen a handful of times. The chain couples TRBV6-1 to TRBJ2-7, with D possibly being TRBD2 (7 bases). Between the trimmed V and J ends, which lost 8 bases and 2 bases, there was a span of 16 bases. Germline CDR1 MNHNS, CDR2 SASEGT. The length of the CDR3 is 14 residues. The CDR3 coding sequence is TGTGCCAGCCGGGGGCGGGGGCGAACCTACGAGCAGTACTTC. This codes for CASRGRGRTYEQYF.

The rearrangement joins TRBV6-2 or TRBV6-3 to TRBJ2-1, with TRBD1 matching 10 bases. The trim removed 6 bases at V and 1 base at J, leaving 3 bases unmatched. The CDR3 has 15 amino acids. In germline, CDR1 is MNHEY, CDR2 SVGEGT. Here the CDR3 DNA reads TGTGCCAGCAGCTGGGGACAGGGGTCCTACAATGAGCAGTTCTTC. Its translation is CASSWGQGSYNEQFF.

This chain uses TRBV7-6 with TRBJ1-5; no definite D call. Germline values: CDR1 SGHVS, CDR2 FNYEAQ. Between the trimmed V and J ends, which lost 1 base and 2 bases, there was a span of 12 bases. CDR3 length: 16 amino acids. CDR3 region: CASSLGEAGGNQPQHF. The CDR3 bases are TGTGCCAGCAGCTTAGGCGAGGCTGGGGGCAATCAGCCCCAGCATTTT.

The chain carries TRBV2 and TRBJ2-5; 10 positions agree with TRBD2. The V gene end was trimmed by 11 bases and the J gene end by 3 bases; junction bases not matched to a gene: 9. CDR3 length: 14 residues. Germline CDR1 SNHLY, CDR2 FYNNEI. CDR3 sequence reads: CAATGTSVKETQYF. The CDR3 DNA follows: TGTGCCGCAACCGGGACTAGCGTAAAAGAGACCCAGTACTTC.

The table lists this clonotype with a few counts. J is TRBJ2-7 and V is TRBV6-5; tentatively, D is TRBD1 or TRBD2 (5 bases each). The CDR3 loop spans 12 amino acids. Trimming pared 4 bases from V and 11 bases from J, leaving 15 bases between. From germline, CDR1 is MNHEY and CDR2 SVGAGI. CDR3 sequence reads: CASSSGQVGEYF. CDR3 coding DNA: TGTGCCAGCAGTTCGGGGCAAGTGGGGGAGTACTTC.

V is TRBV6-1 and J is TRBJ2-2, with 11 bases fitting TRBD1. Trimming cost V 4 bases and J 6 bases; bases outside gene matches: 1. CDR3 length equals 14 residues. CDR1 MNHNS and CDR2 SASEGT come from the germline V gene. For the CDR3, the DNA is TGTGCCAGCAGTGGGACAGGGGGCCCCGGGGAGCTGTTTTTT. Translation: CASSGTGGPGELFF.

The table lists this clonotype with a few counts. A junction boundary mismatches the germline segment, possibly from a read error. This chain connects TRBV4-1 to TRBJ1-1; 7 nucleotides match TRBD1. Germline V gene lookup returns CDR1 MGHRA and CDR2 YSYEKL. This CDR3 comprises 14 residues. The CDR3 DNA sequence: TGCGCCAGCAGACAAGTTAGGGGGCTCACTGAAGCTTTCTTT. Amino acids: CASRQVRGLTEAFF.

V usage is TRBV5-6 and J usage is TRBJ2-3, with a possible D match to TRBD1 (6 bases). The germline V gene encodes CDR1 SGHDT and CDR2 YYEEEE. V lost 4 bases and J lost 2, with 11 bases in between. The CDR3 contains 14 residues. The CDR3 here is CASSEGQYTDTQYF. In DNA form, the CDR3 reads TGTGCCAGCAGCGAAGGACAGTACACAGATACGCAGTATTTT. The whole variable domain, filled in from reference TRBV5-6 and TRBJ2-3, reads DAGVTQSPTHLIKTRGQQVTLRCSPKSGHDTVSWYQQALGQGPQFIFQYYEEEERQRGNFPDRFSGHQFPNYSSELNVNALLLGDSALYLCASSEGQYTDTQYFGPGTRLTVL.

The chain has TRBV6-1 and TRBJ1-2; no firm D call. The V gene's germline CDR1 is MNHNS and CDR2 SASEGT. CDR3 size: 14 residues. The V and J ends lost 6 bases and 0 bases respectively, with 11 bases between them. The CDR3 DNA reads as TGTGCCAGCAGGGGAGGGAGAACTAACTATGGCTACACCTTC. Its translation: CASRGGRTNYGYTF.

The chain has TRBV3-1 and TRBJ1-1; 9 bases match TRBD1. The V gene's germline CDR1 is LGHDT and CDR2 YNNKEL (reference sequence). CDR3 length: 14 residues. The J segment lost 7 bases and the V segment lost 1 base, leaving 4 bases of the junction unmatched. CDR3 loop: CASSQGSGQGEAFF. The DNA of the CDR3 is TGTGCCAGCAGCCAAGGATCGGGACAGGGTGAAGCTTTCTTT.

CDR3 protein: CSARGQNYGYTF. In DNA form, the CDR3 reads TGCAGTGCTAGGGGACAGAACTATGGCTACACCTTC. This chain joins TRBV20-1 and TRBJ1-2, with TRBD1 matching over 7 bases. V shed 3 bases, J shed 2 bases, and the junction held 0 bases outside the gene matches. Germline CDR1 reads DFQATT; CDR2 reads SNEGSKA (reference sequence). The CDR3 extends over 12 amino acids.

The CDR3 bases are TGCGCCAGCAGCCAAGATAGCCTAGCGGGGGGCTCCTACAATGAGCAGTTCTTC. Translating it yields CASSQDSLAGGSYNEQFF. J is TRBJ2-1 and V is TRBV4-1, with 11 bases matching TRBD2. V lost 0 bases and J lost 0; bases outside the gene matches: 4. This CDR3 is 18 amino acids long. Germline V gene data show CDR1 as MGHRA and CDR2 as YSYEKL.

The chain has TRBV4-1 and TRBJ2-2; 11 nucleotides agree with TRBD1. The CDR3 consists of 16 residues. The trim removed 4 bases at V and 5 bases at J, leaving 6 bases unmatched. Germline lookup yields CDR1 MGHRA and CDR2 YSYEKL. CDR3 sequence: CASSPGQGARTGELFF. In DNA form, the CDR3 reads TGCGCCAGCAGCCCTGGACAGGGGGCGCGAACCGGGGAGCTGTTTTTT.

This clonotype was counted a few times. The chain links TRBV7-2 to TRBJ1-2, with D unclear. The CDR3 covers 14 residues. Germline loops: CDR1 SGHTA, CDR2 FQGNSA. Trimming took 2 bases from V and 1 from J, leaving 8 bases between them. CDR3: CASSLSSYNYGYTF. CDR3 coding DNA: TGTGCCAGCAGCTTAAGCAGTTATAACTATGGCTACACCTTC.

This clonotype has only a few counts. The gene calls are TRBV27 and TRBJ2-5; 10 positions match TRBD1. There are 15 residues in the CDR3. CDR1 and CDR2 (germline): MNHEY, SMNVEV (reference sequence). After removal of 3 bases from V and 5 bases from J, the junction contained 6 bases not matched to a gene. The CDR3: CASSFGTGVLETQYF. Written as DNA, the CDR3 is TGTGCCAGCAGTTTTGGGACAGGGGTGTTGGAGACCCAGTACTTC.